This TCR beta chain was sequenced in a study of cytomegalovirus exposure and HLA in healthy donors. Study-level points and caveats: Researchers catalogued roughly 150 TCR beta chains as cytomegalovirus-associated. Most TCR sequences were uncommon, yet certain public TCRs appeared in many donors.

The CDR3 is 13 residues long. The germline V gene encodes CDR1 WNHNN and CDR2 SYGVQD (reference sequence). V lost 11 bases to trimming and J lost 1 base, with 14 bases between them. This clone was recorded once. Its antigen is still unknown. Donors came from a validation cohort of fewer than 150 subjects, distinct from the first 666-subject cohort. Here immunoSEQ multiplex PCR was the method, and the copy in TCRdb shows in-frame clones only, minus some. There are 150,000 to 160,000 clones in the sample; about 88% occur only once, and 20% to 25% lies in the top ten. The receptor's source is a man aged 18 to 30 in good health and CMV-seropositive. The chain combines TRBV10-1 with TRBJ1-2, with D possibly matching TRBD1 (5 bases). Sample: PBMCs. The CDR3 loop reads CAGHLILNYGYTF. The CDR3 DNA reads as TGCGCCGGACACTTGATTCTTAACTATGGCTACACCTTC.